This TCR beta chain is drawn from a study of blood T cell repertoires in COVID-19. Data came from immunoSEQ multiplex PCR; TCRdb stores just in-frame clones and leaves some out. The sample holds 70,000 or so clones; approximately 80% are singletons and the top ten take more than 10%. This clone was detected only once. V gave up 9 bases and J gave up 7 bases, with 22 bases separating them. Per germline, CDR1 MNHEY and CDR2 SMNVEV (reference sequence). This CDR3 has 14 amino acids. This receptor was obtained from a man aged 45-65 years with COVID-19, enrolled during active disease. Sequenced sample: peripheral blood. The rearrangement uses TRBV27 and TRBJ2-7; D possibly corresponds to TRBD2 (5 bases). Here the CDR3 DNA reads TGTGCCAGTAGAAAATCCCGGGAACCAGGAGAGCAGTACTTC. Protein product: CASRKSREPGEQYF.